The 21 T cell receptor beta chains reported below all come from one sample, sequenced in a study of early T cells in non-severe SARS-CoV-2 infection. One entry per CDR3 protein results from TCRdb running MiXCR on the 5' RACE reads. The top ten hold roughly an eighth of the sample, which has fewer than 30,000 distinct CDR3 sequences, about 10% seen once. Sequencing used whole blood. These receptors all stem from an adult who was a healthcare worker with PCR-confirmed SARS-CoV-2 infection or an uninfected control (not recorded which).

This clonotype came up many times. The chain employs TRBV6-5 and TRBJ1-2; 8 bases line up with TRBD1. Trimming removed 7 bases from V and 6 bases from J; junction bases left unmatched: 7. The CDR3 extends over 13 amino acids. Germline V gene sequence: CDR1 MNHEY, CDR2 SVGAGI. Here the CDR3 DNA reads TGTGCCAGCAAGGACAGGGTATGGAATGGCTACACCTTC. This translates into CASKDRVWNGYTF.

This clonotype was counted many times. The chain joins TRBV10-3 to TRBJ2-7; TRBD1 aligns across 10 bases. The V gene's germline CDR1 is ENHRY and CDR2 SYGVKD. The CDR3 sequence is 15 residues long. V shed 6 bases, J shed 5 bases, and the junction held 10 bases outside the gene matches. The CDR3 protein is CAISDPGQGSHEQYF. DNA for the CDR3: TGTGCCATCAGCGATCCGGGACAGGGGAGCCACGAGCAGTACTTC.

The chain is built from TRBV20-1 and TRBJ1-4; D uncertain. The CDR3 consists of 13 residues. Germline CDR1 reads DFQATT; CDR2 reads SNEGSKA (reference sequence). The ends were cut back, 4 bases at V and 7 bases at J, with 13 bases in the middle. The CDR3 DNA reads TGCAGTGCTACCCCCCCCCGGGTTGAAAAACTGTTTTTT. Translation gives CSATPPRVEKLFF.

This clonotype was recorded many times. This chain joins TRBV7-6 and TRBJ2-2; D not certain. V lost 6 bases to trimming and J lost 1 base, with 12 bases between them. This CDR3 has 15 amino acids. The germline V gene has CDR1 SGHVS and CDR2 FNYEAQ. CDR3 nucleotides: TGTGCCAGCAGTACCAGGCCAAGGAACACCGGGGAGCTGTTTTTT. This encodes CASSTRPRNTGELFF.

This clonotype was counted at least ten times. The V call is TRBV6-2 or TRBV6-3, the J call TRBJ2-1; TRBD1 agrees at 11 bases. The CDR3 consists of 14 residues. The V segment lost 4 bases and the J segment 7 bases; nucleotides outside the gene matches: 3. Germline-derived CDR1 and CDR2 are MNHEY and SVGEGT. The CDR3 region is CASSSGTGGNEQFF. In DNA form, the CDR3 reads TGTGCCAGCAGTTCCGGGACAGGGGGGAATGAGCAGTTCTTC.

This clonotype was picked up many times. V is TRBV28 and J is TRBJ2-7, with 9 nucleotides matching TRBD1. Germline V gene sequence: CDR1 MDHEN, CDR2 SYDVKM. V shed 4 bases and J 2 bases; nucleotides not matched to a gene: 6. This CDR3 spans 15 amino acids. The CDR3 reads CASSSPGTGPYEQYF. The DNA for the CDR3 is TGTGCCAGCAGTTCTCCCGGGACAGGGCCCTACGAGCAGTACTTC.

This clonotype came up many times. V and J are TRBV25-1 and TRBJ1-1; possible D gene TRBD1, 5 bases. CDR3 length: 13 amino acids. Trimming pared 8 bases from V and 3 bases from J, leaving 13 bases between. The germline gives CDR1 MGHDK, CDR2 SYGVNS. CDR3 nucleotides: TGTGCCAGCGGGCCCGACAGTTACACTGAAGCTTTCTTT. This gives the protein CASGPDSYTEAFF.

Judged by abundance, this clonotype is medium-sized. V usage is TRBV20-1 and J usage is TRBJ2-3; 7 bases fit TRBD1. V shed 4 bases and J 1 base; nucleotides not matched to a gene: 5. CDR1 and CDR2 (germline): DFQATT, SNEGSKA (reference sequence). The CDR3 runs to 14 residues. CDR3 sequence reads: CSATPGTGTDTQYF. CDR3 nucleotide sequence: TGCAGTGCTACCCCCGGGACAGGCACAGATACGCAGTATTTT.

Ten or more counts support this clonotype. J is TRBJ1-1 and V is TRBV7-9, with no clear D. The CDR3 sequence is 14 residues long. V lost 6 bases and J lost 1, with 12 bases in between. Germline V gene data show CDR1 as SEHNR and CDR2 as FQNEAQ (reference sequence). The CDR3 protein is CASRGDWENTEAFF. CDR3 in DNA: TGTGCCAGCAGGGGAGACTGGGAGAACACTGAAGCTTTCTTT. Looking up the rest from reference TRBV7-9 and TRBJ1-1 gives the full variable domain: DTGVSQNPRHKITKRGQNVTFRCDPISEHNRLYWYRQTLGQGPEFLTYFQNEAQLEKSRLLSDRFSAERPKGSFSTLEIQRTEQGDSAMYLCASRGDWENTEAFFGQGTRLTVV.

This clonotype is labeled medium-sized. CDR3 DNA sequence: TGCAGTGCTAGTGGGGATACTAATGAAAAACTGTTTTTT. This encodes CSASGDTNEKLFF. The rearrangement joins TRBV20-1 to TRBJ1-4, with D unclear. Germline CDR1 DFQATT, CDR2 SNEGSKA (reference sequence). The CDR3 extends over 13 amino acids. V dropped 3 bases and J dropped 2 bases, with 7 bases sitting between them.

This clonotype was seen ten or more times. This rearrangement joins TRBV12-3 or TRBV12-4 to TRBJ2-6, with D unresolved. This CDR3 has 13 residues. The germline V and J ends were trimmed by 8 bases and 1 base, with 6 bases remaining between them. The CDR3 here is CASGSSGANVLTF. As DNA, the CDR3 is TGTGCCAGCGGTTCTTCTGGGGCCAACGTCCTGACTTTC.

To note about this clonotype: Possible read error: a much larger clone is one base away. The gene calls are TRBV29-1 and TRBJ2-4, with D perhaps assigned TRBD1 or TRBD2 (5 bases each). Germline lookup yields CDR1 SQVTM and CDR2 ANQGSEA. The CDR3 totals 15 residues. V gave up 7 bases and J gave up 3 bases, with 19 bases separating them. The CDR3 here is CSAVGVLMGKNIQYF. The CDR3 nucleotides are TGCAGCGCCGTGGGGGTACTAATGGGCAAAAACATTCAGTACTTC.

The V call is TRBV20-1, the J call TRBJ2-1; maybe TRBD1 (6 bases). V lost 6 bases and J lost 8, with 17 bases in between. The CDR3 is 13 residues long. Germline V gives CDR1 DFQATT, CDR2 SNEGSKA (reference sequence). The CDR3 loop reads CSAIDRFRDEQFF. In nucleotides, the CDR3 is TGCAGTGCAATCGACAGGTTTCGGGATGAGCAGTTCTTC.

J is TRBJ1-5 and V is TRBV5-8; D call uncertain. The CDR3 consists of 15 residues. Germline CDR1 reads SGHTS; CDR2 reads YDEGEE. Trimming cost V 2 bases and J 0 bases, with 9 bases left between them. CDR3 region: CASSFRGYSNQPQHF. The CDR3 DNA is TGTGCCAGCAGCTTTCGGGGATATAGCAATCAGCCCCAGCATTTT.

This clonotype came up a few times. This rearrangement joins TRBV30 to TRBJ2-3; 7 positions match TRBD2. This CDR3 is 17 amino acids long. The V gene's germline CDR1 is GTSNPN and CDR2 SVGIG (reference sequence). The trim removed 1 base at V and 3 bases at J, leaving 13 bases unmatched. The CDR3 coding sequence is TGTGCCTGGAGTGCAACCCGCGAGCGGGGAGATACAGATACGCAGTATTTT. Translated: CAWSATRERGDTDTQYF.

This clonotype was found a few times. The chain carries TRBV7-9 and TRBJ1-2; TRBD1 aligns across 10 bases. The CDR3 covers 16 residues. Germline V gives CDR1 SEHNR, CDR2 FQNEAQ (reference sequence). The V segment lost 6 bases and the J segment 3 bases; nucleotides outside the gene matches: 10. CDR3 nucleotide sequence: TGTGCCAGCAGATCTACGACAGGGGGCGATTACTATGGCTACACCTTC. Translating gives CASRSTTGGDYYGYTF.

The rearrangement links TRBV5-5 to TRBJ1-1; no definite D call. The CDR3 sequence is 13 residues long. V dropped 1 base and J dropped 0 bases, with 4 bases sitting between them. The germline CDR1 and CDR2 sequences are SGHKS and YYEKEE (reference sequence). CDR3 amino acids: CASSLFLNTEAFF. The CDR3 DNA reads as TGTGCCAGCAGCTTGTTCCTGAACACTGAAGCTTTCTTT.

This clonotype was seen more than once but under ten times. The J gene is TRBJ2-5, the V gene TRBV10-3; D is unresolved. V lost 2 bases and J 5 bases, leaving 6 bases between the germline ends. The germline gives CDR1 ENHRY, CDR2 SYGVKD. The CDR3 extends over 12 amino acids. The CDR3 DNA is TGTGCCATCAGTGAGAAATCCGAGACCCAGTACTTC. This codes for CAISEKSETQYF.

This clonotype was counted at least ten times. CDR3: CASSLGGTGSEKLFF. The CDR3 DNA sequence: TGTGCCAGCAGCTTAGGAGGGACAGGGAGTGAAAAACTGTTTTTT. J is TRBJ1-4 and V is TRBV7-6, with 9 bases fitting TRBD1. The CDR3 extends over 15 amino acids. The germline V gene has CDR1 SGHVS and CDR2 FNYEAQ. The J segment lost 7 bases and the V segment lost 1 base, leaving 4 bases of the junction unmatched.

This clonotype has at least ten counts. The chain joins TRBV12-5 to TRBJ2-1, with no clear D. Germline V CDR1 and CDR2: LGHNT, FRNRAP. This CDR3 comprises 12 residues. The V end lost 3 bases, the J end lost 6 bases, and 6 bases lay between the germline ends. The CDR3 spells CASGFTPNEQFF. CDR3 in DNA: TGTGCTAGTGGTTTCACGCCCAATGAGCAGTTCTTC.

The chain is built from TRBV5-6 and TRBJ2-5, with TRBD1 matching over 7 bases. The CDR3 is made up of 14 amino acids. Germline V gene sequence: CDR1 SGHDT, CDR2 YYEEEE. V shed 4 bases, J shed 1 base, and the junction held 4 bases outside the gene matches. The DNA for the CDR3 is TGTGCCAGCAGCGTCACAGGGGTCCAAGAGACCCAGTACTTC. Protein: CASSVTGVQETQYF.